The clone carrying this T cell receptor (beta chain) was seen only a few times. As yet, its antigen is unknown. This record comes from a study of Ad26.COV2.S vaccination and SARS-CoV-2 variants. Overall study results and limits: Participants in the vaccine arm had higher spike-specific TCR breadth; placebo recipients had lower.

The protocol was immunoSEQ multiplex PCR, while the TCRdb copy is restricted to in-frame clones and leaves out a portion. The sample gives 350,000 to 400,000 clones, roughly nine tenths of which show up once; under 3.5% is in the top ten. Specified treatment: 15 to 20 received Ad26.COV2.S at low or high dose, single or two shots; about five received placebo; per-sample allocation not given. Sampling was done on day 63 after the first vaccine or placebo injection. An adult of 18-55 years in Boston served as donor. Participants' vaccine, an Ad26 vector, delivered Wuhan-strain SARS-CoV-2 spike. This CDR3 is built from 14 residues. V was cut by 5 bases and J by 4 bases, with 14 bases left in between. In germline, CDR1 is LNHDA, CDR2 SQIVND (reference sequence).

The origin of this receptor is a person aged 18-60 years who received the Ad26.COV2.S COVID-19 vaccine or a placebo. Sample: peripheral blood, taken in a trial of Ad26.COV2.S vaccine versus placebo. The chain has TRBV19 and TRBJ1-1, with D hard to call. CDR3 sequence: CASSPLAESTEAFF. The DNA for the CDR3 is TGTGCCAGTAGTCCCCTCGCAGAGAGCACTGAAGCTTTCTTT.